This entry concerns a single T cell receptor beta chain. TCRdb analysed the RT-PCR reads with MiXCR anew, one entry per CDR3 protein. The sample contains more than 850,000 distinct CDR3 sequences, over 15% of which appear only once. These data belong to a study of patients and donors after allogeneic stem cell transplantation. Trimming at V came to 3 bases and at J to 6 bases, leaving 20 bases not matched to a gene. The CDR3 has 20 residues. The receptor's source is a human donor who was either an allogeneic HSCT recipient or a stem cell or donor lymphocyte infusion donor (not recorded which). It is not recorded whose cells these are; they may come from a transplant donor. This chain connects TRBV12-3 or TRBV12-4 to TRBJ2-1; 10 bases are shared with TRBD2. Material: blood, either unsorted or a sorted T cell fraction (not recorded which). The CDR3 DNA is TGTGCCAGCAGTTTTGACTGGGCTAGCGGGAGAAGGAATATTATCAATGAGCAGTTCTTC. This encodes CASSFDWASGRRNIINEQFF.